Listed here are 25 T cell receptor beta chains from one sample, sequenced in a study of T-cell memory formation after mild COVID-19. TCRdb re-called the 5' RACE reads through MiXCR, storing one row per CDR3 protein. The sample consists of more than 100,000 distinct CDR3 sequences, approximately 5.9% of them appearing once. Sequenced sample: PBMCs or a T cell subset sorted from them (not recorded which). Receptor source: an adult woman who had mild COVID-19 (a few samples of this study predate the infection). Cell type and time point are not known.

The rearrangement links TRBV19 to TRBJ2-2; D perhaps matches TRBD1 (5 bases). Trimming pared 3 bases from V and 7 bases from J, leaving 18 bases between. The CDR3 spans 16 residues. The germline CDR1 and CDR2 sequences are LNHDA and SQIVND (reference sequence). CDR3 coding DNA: TGTGCCAGTAGTATCCCCCGCGGCCAGGGCAGCGGGGAGCTGTTTTTT. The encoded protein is CASSIPRGQGSGELFF.

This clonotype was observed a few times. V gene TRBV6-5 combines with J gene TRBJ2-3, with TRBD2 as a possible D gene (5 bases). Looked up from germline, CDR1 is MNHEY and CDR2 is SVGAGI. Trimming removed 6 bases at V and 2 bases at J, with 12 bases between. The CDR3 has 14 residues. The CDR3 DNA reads TGTGCCAGCAGGATAGAGCGGTACACAGATACGCAGTATTTT. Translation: CASRIERYTDTQYF.

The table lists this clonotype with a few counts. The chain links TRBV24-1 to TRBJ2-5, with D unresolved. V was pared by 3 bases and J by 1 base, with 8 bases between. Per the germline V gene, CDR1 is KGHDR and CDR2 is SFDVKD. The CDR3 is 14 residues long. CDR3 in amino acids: CATSDVATQETQYF. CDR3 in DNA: TGTGCCACCAGTGATGTGGCAACCCAAGAGACCCAGTACTTC.

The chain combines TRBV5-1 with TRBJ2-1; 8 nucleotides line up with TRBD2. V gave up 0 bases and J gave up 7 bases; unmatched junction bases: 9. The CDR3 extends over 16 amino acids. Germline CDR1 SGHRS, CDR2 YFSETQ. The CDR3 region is CASSLASGSGGNEQFF. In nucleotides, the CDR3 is TGCGCCAGCAGCTTGGCCTCGGGTTCGGGAGGGAATGAGCAGTTCTTC.

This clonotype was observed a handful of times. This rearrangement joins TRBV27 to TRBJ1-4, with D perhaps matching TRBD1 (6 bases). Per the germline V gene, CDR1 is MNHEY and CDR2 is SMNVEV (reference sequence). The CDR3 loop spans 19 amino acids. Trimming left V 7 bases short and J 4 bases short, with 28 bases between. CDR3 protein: CASKSHPRRGTRDNEKLFF. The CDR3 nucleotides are TGTGCCAGCAAGTCTCACCCACGACGAGGGACACGGGATAATGAAAAACTGTTTTTT.

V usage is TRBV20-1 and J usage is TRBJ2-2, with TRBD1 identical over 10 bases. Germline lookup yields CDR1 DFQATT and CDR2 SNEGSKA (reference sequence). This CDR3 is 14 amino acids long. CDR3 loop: CSTTGGKHTGELFF. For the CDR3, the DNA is TGCAGCACGACAGGGGGCAAGCACACCGGGGAGCTGTTTTTT.

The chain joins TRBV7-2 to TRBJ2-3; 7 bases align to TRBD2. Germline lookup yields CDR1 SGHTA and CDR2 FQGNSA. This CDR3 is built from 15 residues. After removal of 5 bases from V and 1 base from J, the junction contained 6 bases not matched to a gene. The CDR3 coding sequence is TGTGCCAGCAGCCCGCGAGCGGGGCGCACAGATACGCAGTATTTT. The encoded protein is CASSPRAGRTDTQYF.

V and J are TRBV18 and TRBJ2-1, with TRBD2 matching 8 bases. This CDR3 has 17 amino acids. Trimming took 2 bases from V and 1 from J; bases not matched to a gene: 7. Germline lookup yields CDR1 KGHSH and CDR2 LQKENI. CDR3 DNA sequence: TGTGCCAGCTCACCAACACAAGCGGGGGTTTCCTACAATGAGCAGTTCTTC. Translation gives CASSPTQAGVSYNEQFF. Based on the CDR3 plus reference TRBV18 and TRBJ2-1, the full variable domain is NAGVMQNPRHLVRRRGQEARLRCSPMKGHSHVYWYRQLPEEGLKFMVYLQKENIIDESGMPKERFSAEFPKEGPSILRIQQVVRGDSAAYFCASSPTQAGVSYNEQFFGPGTRLTVL.

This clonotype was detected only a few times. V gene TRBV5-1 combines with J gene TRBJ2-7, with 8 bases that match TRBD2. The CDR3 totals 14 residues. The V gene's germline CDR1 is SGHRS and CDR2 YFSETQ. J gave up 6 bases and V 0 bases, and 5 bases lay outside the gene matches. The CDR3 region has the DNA TGCGCCAGCAGCTTGGGGGAGCTAGCGGGCGAGCAGTACTTC. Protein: CASSLGELAGEQYF.

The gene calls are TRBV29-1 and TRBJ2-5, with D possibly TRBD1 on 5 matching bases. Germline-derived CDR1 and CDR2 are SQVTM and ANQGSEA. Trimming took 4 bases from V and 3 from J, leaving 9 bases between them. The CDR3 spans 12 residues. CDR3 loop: CSVVVDKETQYF. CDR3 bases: TGCAGCGTTGTGGTGGACAAAGAGACCCAGTACTTC.

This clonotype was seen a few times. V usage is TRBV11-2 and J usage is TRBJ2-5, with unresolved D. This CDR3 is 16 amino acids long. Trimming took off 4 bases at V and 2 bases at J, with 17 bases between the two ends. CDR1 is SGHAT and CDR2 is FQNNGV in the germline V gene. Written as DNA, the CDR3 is TGTGCCAGCAGCTCCAGTATAGTTGCGGTTCAAGAGACCCAGTACTTC. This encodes CASSSSIVAVQETQYF. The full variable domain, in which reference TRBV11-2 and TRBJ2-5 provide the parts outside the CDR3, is EAGVAQSPRYKIIEKRQSVAFWCNPISGHATLYWYQQILGQGPKLLIQFQNNGVVDDSQLPKDRFSAERLKGVDSTLKIQPAKLEDSAVYLCASSSSIVAVQETQYFGPGTRLLVL.

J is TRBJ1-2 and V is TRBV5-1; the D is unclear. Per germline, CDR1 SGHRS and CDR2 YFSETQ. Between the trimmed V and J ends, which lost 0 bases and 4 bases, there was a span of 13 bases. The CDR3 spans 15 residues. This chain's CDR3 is CASSLESGGIYGYTF. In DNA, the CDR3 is TGCGCCAGCAGCTTGGAGTCAGGCGGCATCTATGGCTACACCTTC. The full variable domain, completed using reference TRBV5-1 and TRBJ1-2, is KAGVTQTPRYLIKTRGQQVTLSCSPISGHRSVSWYQQTPGQGLQFLFEYFSETQRNKGNFPGRFSGRQFSNSRSEMNVSTLELGDSALYLCASSLESGGIYGYTFGSGTRLTVV.

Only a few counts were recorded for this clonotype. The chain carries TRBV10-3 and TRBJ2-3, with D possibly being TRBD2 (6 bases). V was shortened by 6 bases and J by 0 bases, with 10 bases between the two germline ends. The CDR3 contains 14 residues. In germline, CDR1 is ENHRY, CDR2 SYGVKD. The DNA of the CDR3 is TGTGCCATCAGGGCGGGACCTAGCACAGATACGCAGTATTTT. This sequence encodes CAIRAGPSTDTQYF.

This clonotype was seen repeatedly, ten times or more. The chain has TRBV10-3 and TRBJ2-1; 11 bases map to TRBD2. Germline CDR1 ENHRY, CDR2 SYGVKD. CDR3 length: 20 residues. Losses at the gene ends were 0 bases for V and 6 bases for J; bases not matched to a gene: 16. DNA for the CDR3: TGTGCCATCAGTGAGTCTGGCGGACTAGCGGGTGGTAGGAGTCGCAATGAGCAGTTCTTC. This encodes CAISESGGLAGGRSRNEQFF.

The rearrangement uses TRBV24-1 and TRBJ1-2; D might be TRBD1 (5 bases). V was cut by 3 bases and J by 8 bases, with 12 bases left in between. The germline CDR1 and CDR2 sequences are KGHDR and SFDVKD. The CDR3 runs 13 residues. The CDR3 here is CATSDPNRDGYTF. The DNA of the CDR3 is TGTGCCACCAGTGATCCAAACCGGGACGGCTACACCTTC.

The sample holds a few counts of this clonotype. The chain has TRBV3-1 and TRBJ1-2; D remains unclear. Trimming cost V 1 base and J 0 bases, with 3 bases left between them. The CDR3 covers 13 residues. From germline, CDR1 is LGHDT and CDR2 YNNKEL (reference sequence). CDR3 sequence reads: CASSQGPNYGYTF. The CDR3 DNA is TGTGCCAGCAGCCAAGGGCCTAACTATGGCTACACCTTC.

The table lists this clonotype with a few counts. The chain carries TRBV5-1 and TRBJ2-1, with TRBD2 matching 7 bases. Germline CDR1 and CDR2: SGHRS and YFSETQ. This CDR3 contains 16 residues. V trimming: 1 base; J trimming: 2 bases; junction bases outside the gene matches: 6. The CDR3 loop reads CASSLMASGAYNEQFF. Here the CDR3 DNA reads TGCGCCAGCAGCTTGATGGCTAGCGGAGCCTACAATGAGCAGTTCTTC.

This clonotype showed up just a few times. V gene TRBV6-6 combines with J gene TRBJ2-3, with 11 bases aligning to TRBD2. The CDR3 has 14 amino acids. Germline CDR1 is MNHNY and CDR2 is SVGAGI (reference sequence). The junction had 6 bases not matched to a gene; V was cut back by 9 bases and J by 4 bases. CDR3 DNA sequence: TGTGCCAGGGATAGCGGGAGGGCCCCAGATACGCAGTATTTT. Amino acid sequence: CARDSGRAPDTQYF.

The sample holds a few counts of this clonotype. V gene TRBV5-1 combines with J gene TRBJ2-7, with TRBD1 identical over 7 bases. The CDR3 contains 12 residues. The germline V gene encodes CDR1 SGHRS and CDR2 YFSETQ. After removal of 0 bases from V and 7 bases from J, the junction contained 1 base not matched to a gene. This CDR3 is CASSLVDREQYF. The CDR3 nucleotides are TGCGCCAGCAGCTTGGTGGACAGGGAGCAGTACTTC.

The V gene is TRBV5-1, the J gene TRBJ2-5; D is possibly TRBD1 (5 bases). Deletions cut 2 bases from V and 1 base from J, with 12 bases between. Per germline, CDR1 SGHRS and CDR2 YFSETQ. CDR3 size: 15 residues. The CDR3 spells CASSFSDSRQETQYF. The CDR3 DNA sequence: TGCGCCAGCAGCTTCAGTGACAGCCGCCAAGAGACCCAGTACTTC.

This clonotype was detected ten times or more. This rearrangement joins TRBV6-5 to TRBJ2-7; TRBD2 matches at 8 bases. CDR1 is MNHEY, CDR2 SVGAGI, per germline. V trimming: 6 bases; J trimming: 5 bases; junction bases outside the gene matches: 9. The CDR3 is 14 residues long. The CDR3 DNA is TGTGCCAGCAGCCCAGCGGGAGATGTCAACGAGCAGTACTTC. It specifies CASSPAGDVNEQYF.

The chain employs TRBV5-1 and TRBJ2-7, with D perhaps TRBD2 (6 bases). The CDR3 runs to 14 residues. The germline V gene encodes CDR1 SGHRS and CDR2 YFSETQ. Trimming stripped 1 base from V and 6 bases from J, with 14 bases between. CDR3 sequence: CASSLPGLPGEQYF. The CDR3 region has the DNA TGCGCCAGCAGCTTGCCGGGACTTCCCGGCGAGCAGTACTTC.

The DNA of the CDR3 is TGTGCCAGCAGCAGGACCGGGACTGTGGGCGATGAGCAGTTCTTC. Protein sequence: CASSRTGTVGDEQFF. The V and J genes are TRBV7-6 and TRBJ2-1; tentatively, D is TRBD2 (6 bases). Germline CDR1 reads SGHVS; CDR2 reads FNYEAQ. The CDR3 length is 15 residues. Trimming removed 5 bases from V and 8 bases from J, with 19 bases in between.

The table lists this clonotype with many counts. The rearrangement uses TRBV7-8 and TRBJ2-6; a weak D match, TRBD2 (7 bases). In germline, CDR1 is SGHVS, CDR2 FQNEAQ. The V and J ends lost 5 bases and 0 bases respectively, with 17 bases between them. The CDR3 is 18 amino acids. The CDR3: CASSKAGATPSGANVLTF. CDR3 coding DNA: TGTGCCAGCAGCAAGGCGGGGGCTACCCCCTCTGGGGCCAACGTCCTGACTTTC.

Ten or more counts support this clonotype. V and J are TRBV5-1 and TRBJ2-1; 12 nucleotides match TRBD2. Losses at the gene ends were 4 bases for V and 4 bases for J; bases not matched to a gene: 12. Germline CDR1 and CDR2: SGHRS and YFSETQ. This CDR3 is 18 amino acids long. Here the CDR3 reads CASSLLAGGRTFYNEQFF. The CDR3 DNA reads TGCGCCAGCAGCCTGCTAGCGGGAGGGCGGACGTTTTACAATGAGCAGTTCTTC.